This is a list of T cell receptor beta chains from one sample in a study of T cells in Graves' hyperthyroidism and ophthalmopathy. TCRdb independently ran MiXCR on the multiplex PCR reads; one entry per CDR3 protein. In the table there are approximately 490,000 distinct CDR3 sequences, approximately 22% of which are singletons. The sequenced sample was blood. These receptors were taken from a woman between 65 and 79 years old with Graves' ophthalmopathy. Both conserved end residues are trimmed from each CDR3.

J gene: TRBJ2-1; V gene: TRBV7-9; CDR3 protein: ASGWTGGQNEQF
J gene: TRBJ1-2; V gene: TRBV24-1; CDR3 protein: ATSDSDRLYGYT
J gene: TRBJ2-3; V gene: TRBV5-4; CDR3 protein: AFRRPTSTDTQY
J gene: TRBJ1-3; V gene: TRBV6-1; CDR3 protein: ASSEALTASGNTIY
J gene: TRBJ2-1; V gene: TRBV11-2; CDR3 protein: ASSPFLAGGRNEQF
J gene: TRBJ2-7; V gene: TRBV12-3/TRBV12-4; CDR3 protein: ASTRGGANPYEQY
J gene: TRBJ1-2; V gene: TRBV28; CDR3 protein: ASSSGGGRGYGYT
J gene: TRBJ2-1; V gene: TRBV15; CDR3 protein: ATSRAAGSYNEQF
J gene: TRBJ2-3; V gene: TRBV3-1; CDR3 protein: ASSHTGLIDTQY
J gene: TRBJ1-2; V gene: TRBV28; CDR3 protein: ASSLSYNYGYT
J gene: TRBJ2-7; V gene: TRBV11-2; CDR3 protein: ASSLDRLSAEQY
J gene: TRBJ2-1; V gene: TRBV3-1; CDR3 protein: ASSQVSGSPYNEQF
J gene: TRBJ1-1; V gene: TRBV7-9; CDR3 protein: ASSLALGETEAF
J gene: TRBJ1-1; V gene: TRBV29-1; CDR3 protein: SGETVNTEAF
J gene: TRBJ2-3; V gene: TRBV24-1; CDR3 protein: ATSDAGTSTDTQY
J gene: TRBJ2-3; V gene: TRBV20-1; CDR3 protein: SASYYDRTDTQY
J gene: TRBJ1-2; V gene: TRBV28; CDR3 protein: ASRSGTDYGYT
J gene: TRBJ1-5; V gene: TRBV4-1; CDR3 protein: ASSQNTPKDRVNQPQH
J gene: TRBJ1-2; V gene: TRBV28; CDR3 protein: ANTSPPGADAYGYT
J gene: TRBJ2-7; V gene: TRBV11-2; CDR3 protein: ASSLIRGPYEQY
J gene: TRBJ2-7; V gene: TRBV28; CDR3 protein: ASSNSYTNPYEQY
J gene: TRBJ2-3; V gene: TRBV27; CDR3 protein: ASSVFFITDTQY
J gene: TRBJ1-5; V gene: TRBV19; CDR3 protein: ASSPDPRRSNQPQH
J gene: TRBJ2-2; V gene: TRBV20-1; CDR3 protein: SASLGGGATGELF
J gene: TRBJ2-5; V gene: TRBV6-1; CDR3 protein: ASSQWAGETQY
J gene: TRBJ2-1; V gene: TRBV28; CDR3 protein: ASSFSQGTSYNEQF
J gene: TRBJ1-1; V gene: TRBV2; CDR3 protein: ASSLAGLRTEAF
J gene: TRBJ1-4; V gene: TRBV20-1; CDR3 protein: SARVGFEVEKLF
J gene: TRBJ1-2; V gene: TRBV3-1; CDR3 protein: ASSLGQGDDT
J gene: TRBJ2-4; V gene: TRBV28; CDR3 protein: ATKDFKNIQY
J gene: TRBJ1-1; V gene: TRBV6-2/TRBV6-3; CDR3 protein: ASSYSVQTGGTEAF
J gene: TRBJ2-7; V gene: TRBV30; CDR3 protein: AWSQGKTKRFDYEQY
J gene: TRBJ2-7; V gene: TRBV5-1; CDR3 protein: ASSPGGSSGSYEQY
J gene: TRBJ2-1; V gene: TRBV5-1; CDR3 protein: ASSILSGTGVDEQF
J gene: TRBJ2-1; V gene: TRBV20-1; CDR3 protein: SASGSSNNEQF
J gene: TRBJ2-3; V gene: TRBV11-1; CDR3 protein: ASSLPPWAGRTDTQY
J gene: TRBJ2-3; V gene: TRBV5-1; CDR3 protein: ASSQVSGTDTQY
J gene: TRBJ1-1; V gene: TRBV9; CDR3 protein: ASTRTGDNTEAF
J gene: TRBJ2-1; V gene: TRBV20-1; CDR3 protein: SARYGYNEQF
J gene: TRBJ2-1; V gene: TRBV15; CDR3 protein: ATSSSRQVSYNEQF
J gene: TRBJ2-1; V gene: TRBV20-1; CDR3 protein: SARDLAGLAGTGSYNEQF
J gene: TRBJ2-7; V gene: TRBV6-1; CDR3 protein: ASRASIGEQY
J gene: TRBJ2-7; V gene: TRBV18; CDR3 protein: ASSKTSGSVYEQY
J gene: TRBJ2-2; V gene: TRBV7-9; CDR3 protein: ASGNLQNTGELF
J gene: TRBJ2-2; V gene: TRBV6-1; CDR3 protein: ASTTGLAGTGELF